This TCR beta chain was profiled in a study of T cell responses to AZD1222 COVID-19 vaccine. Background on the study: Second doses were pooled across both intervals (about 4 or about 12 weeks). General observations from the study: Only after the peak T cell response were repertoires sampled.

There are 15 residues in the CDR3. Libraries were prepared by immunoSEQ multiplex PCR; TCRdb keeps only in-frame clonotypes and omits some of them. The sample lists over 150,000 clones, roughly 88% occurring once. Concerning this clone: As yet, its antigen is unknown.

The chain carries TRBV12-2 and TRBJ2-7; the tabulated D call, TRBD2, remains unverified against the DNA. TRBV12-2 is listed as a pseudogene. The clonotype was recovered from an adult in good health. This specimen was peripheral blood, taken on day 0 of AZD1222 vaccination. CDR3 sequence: CASRCSGTSSYEQYF. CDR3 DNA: TGTGCAAGTCGCTGCAGCGGGACGAGCTCCTACGAGCAGTACTTC.